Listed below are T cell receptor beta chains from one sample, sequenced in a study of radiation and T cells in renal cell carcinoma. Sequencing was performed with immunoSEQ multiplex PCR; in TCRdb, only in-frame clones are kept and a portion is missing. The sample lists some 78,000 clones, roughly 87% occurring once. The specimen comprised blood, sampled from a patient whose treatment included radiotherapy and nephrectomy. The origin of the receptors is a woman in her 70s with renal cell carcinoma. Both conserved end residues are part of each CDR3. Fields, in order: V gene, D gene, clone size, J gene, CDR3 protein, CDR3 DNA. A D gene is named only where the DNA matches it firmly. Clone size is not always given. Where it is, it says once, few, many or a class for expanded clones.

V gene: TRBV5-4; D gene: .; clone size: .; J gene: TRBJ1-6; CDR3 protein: CASSRGPFIDNSPLHF; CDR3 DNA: TGTGCCAGCAGCCGGGGACCATTTATTGATAATTCACCCCTCCACTTT
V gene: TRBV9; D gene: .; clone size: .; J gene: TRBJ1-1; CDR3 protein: CASSVLGEPNTEAFF; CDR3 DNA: TGTGCCAGCAGCGTATTGGGAGAGCCGAACACTGAAGCTTTCTTT
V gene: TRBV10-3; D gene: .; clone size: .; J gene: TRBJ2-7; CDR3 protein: CAISSEGVNEQYF; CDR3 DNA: TGTGCCATCAGTAGCGAAGGGGTTAACGAGCAGTACTTC
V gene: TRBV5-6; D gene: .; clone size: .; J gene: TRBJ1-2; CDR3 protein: CASSSEGTNYGYTF; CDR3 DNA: TGTGCCAGCAGCTCGGAGGGGACAAACTATGGCTACACCTTC
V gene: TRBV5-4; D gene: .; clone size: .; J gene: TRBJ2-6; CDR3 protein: CASSLESRVTGANVLTF; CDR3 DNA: TGTGCCAGCAGCTTGGAATCCAGGGTAACTGGGGCCAACGTCCTGACTTTC
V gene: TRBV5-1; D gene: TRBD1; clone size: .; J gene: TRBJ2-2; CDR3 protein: CASSGQGVDTGELFF; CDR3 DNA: TGCGCCAGCAGCGGACAGGGGGTGGACACCGGGGAGCTGTTTTTT
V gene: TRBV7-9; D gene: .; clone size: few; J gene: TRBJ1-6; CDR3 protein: CASSPAGVPSSPLHF; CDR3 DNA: TGTGCCAGCAGCCCCGCGGGGGTCCCATCGTCACCCCTCCACTTT
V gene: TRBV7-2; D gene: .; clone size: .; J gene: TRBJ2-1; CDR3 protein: CASSPDYNPYNEQFF; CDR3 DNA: TGTGCCAGCAGCCCGGACTATAATCCCTACAATGAGCAGTTCTTC
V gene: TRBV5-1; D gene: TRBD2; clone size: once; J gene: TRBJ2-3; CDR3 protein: CASSRTTSGGAADTQYF; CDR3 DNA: TGCGCCAGCAGCAGGACGACTAGCGGGGGGGCGGCAGATACGCAGTATTTT
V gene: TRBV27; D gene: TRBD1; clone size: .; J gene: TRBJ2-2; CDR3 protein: CASSLQGDTGELFF; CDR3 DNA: TGTGCCAGCAGTTTACAGGGGGACACCGGGGAGCTGTTTTTT
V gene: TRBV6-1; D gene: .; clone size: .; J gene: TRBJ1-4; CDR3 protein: CASSPGTIYEKLFF; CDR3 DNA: TGTGCCAGCAGCCCCGGGACAATTTATGAAAAACTGTTTTTT
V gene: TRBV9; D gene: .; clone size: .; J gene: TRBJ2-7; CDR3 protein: CASTKRRRVHEQYF; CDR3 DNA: TGTGCCAGCACCAAACGAAGGAGGGTCCACGAGCAGTACTTC
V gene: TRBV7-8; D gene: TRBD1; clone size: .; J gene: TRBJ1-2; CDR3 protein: CASSFDGQGHGYTF; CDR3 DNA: TGTGCCAGCAGCTTCGATGGACAGGGCCATGGCTACACCTTC
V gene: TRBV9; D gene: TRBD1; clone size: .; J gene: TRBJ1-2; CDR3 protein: CASSVGEGQGSYGYTF; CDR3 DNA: TGTGCCAGCAGCGTAGGAGAGGGACAGGGTTCCTATGGCTACACCTTC
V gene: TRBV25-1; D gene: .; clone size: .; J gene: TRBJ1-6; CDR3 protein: CASGSEGSSYNSPLHF; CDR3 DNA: TGTGCCAGCGGGTCTGAAGGGAGCTCCTATAATTCACCCCTCCACTTT
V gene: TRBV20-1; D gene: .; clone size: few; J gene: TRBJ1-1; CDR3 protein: CSARVGVTAFF; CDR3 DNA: TGCAGTGCTAGAGTTGGGGTAACAGCTTTCTTT
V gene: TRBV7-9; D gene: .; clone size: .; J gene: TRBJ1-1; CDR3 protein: CASTFDAGWQLNTEAFF; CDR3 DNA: TGTGCCAGCACCTTCGATGCAGGGTGGCAATTGAACACTGAAGCTTTCTTT
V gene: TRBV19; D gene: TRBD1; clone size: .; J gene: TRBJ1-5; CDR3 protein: CASSRTGGGQPQHF; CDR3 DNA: TGTGCCAGTAGTAGAACAGGGGGAGGACAGCCCCAGCATTTT
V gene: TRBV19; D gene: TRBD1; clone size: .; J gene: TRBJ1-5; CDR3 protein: CASSTQGGRPQHF; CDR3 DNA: TGTGCCAGTAGTACGCAGGGGGGGAGGCCCCAGCATTTT
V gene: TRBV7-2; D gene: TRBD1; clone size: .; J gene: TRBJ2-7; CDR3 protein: CASRPTGVYEQYF; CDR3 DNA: TGTGCCAGCAGACCTACAGGGGTCTACGAGCAGTACTTC
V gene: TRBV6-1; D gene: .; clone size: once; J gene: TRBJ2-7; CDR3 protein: CASSFRETLYEQYF; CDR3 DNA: TGTGCCAGCAGTTTCCGGGAGACCCTCTACGAGCAGTACTTC
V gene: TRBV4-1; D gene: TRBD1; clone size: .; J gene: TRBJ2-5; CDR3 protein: CASSQTGTGGQETQYF; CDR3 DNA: TGCGCCAGCAGCCAAACCGGGACAGGGGGCCAAGAGACCCAGTACTTC